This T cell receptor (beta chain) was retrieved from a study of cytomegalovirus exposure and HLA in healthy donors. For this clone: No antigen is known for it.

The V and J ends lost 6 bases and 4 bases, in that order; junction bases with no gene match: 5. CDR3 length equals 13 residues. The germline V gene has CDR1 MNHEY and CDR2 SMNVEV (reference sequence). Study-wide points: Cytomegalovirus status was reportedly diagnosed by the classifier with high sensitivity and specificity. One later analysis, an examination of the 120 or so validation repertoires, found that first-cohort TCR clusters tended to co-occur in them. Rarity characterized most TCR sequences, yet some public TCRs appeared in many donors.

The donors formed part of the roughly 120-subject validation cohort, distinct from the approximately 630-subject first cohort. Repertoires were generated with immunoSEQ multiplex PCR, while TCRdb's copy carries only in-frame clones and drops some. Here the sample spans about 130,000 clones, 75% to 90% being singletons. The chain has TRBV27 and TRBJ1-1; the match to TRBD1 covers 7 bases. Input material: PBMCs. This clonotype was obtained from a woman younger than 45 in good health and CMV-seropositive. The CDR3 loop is CASSRQGPTEAFF. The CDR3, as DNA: TGTGCCAGCAGCAGACAGGGCCCCACTGAAGCTTTCTTT.